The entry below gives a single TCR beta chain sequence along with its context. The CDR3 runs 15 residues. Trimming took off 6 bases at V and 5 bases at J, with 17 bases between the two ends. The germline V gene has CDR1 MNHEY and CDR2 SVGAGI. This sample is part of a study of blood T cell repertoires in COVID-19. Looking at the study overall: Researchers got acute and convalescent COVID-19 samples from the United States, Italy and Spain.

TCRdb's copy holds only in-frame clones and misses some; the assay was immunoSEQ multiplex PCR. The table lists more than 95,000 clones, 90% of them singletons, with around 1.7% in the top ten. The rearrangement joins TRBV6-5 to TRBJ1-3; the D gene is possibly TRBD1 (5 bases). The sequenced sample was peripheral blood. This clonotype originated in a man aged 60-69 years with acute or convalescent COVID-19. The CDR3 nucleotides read TGTGCCAGCAGCCTCCAGGGCTCCCTACGAAACACCATATATTTT. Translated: CASSLQGSLRNTIYF.